The T cell receptor (beta chain) described here comes from a study of T cells after yellow fever vaccination. Study-level information: Fractions containing few cells were prepared with SMART-Seq v4 Ultra Low Input. Overall study findings and caveats: Abundant clonotypes from the bulk population could get into FACS-sorted repertoires as contaminants. Clonotype sharing between CD4 and CD8 compartments was small. Post-booster samples contained most primary-vaccination clones (around 96% CD4, about 90% CD8).

This clonotype showed up just a few times. Antigen specificity is unknown. Per germline, CDR1 MGHRA and CDR2 YSYEKL. The V and J ends lost 1 base and 5 bases respectively, with 8 bases between them. The length of the CDR3 is 13 residues. TCRdb fed the 5' RACE reads into MiXCR, producing one record per CDR3 protein. The table shows about 99,000 distinct CDR3 sequences, with roughly 5.2% occurring only once. This sequence originates from a man between 18 and 29 years old who received the YFV17D yellow fever vaccine. V and J are TRBV4-1 and TRBJ1-1, with D unresolved. The sample was CD8+ T cells sorted from PBMCs, taken 10 days after the yellow fever booster vaccination. CDR3 loop: CASSQALETEAFF. DNA of the CDR3: TGCGCCAGCAGCCAAGCACTGGAGACTGAAGCTTTCTTT.